This T cell receptor beta chain was retrieved from a study of ipilimumab plus nivolumab after autologous stem cell transplantation (dated by TCRdb to the early 2020s). As for the study more broadly: A median of roughly five ipilimumab doses and eight or nine nivolumab doses was received by trial patients. Included in the myeloma cohort were high-risk transplant-naive patients as well as patients relapsing within 3 years of a first autologous transplant. Patients with high-risk diffuse large B cell lymphoma, mature T cell lymphoma, or multiple myeloma undergoing autologous transplant were enrolled in the trial. Some 35 patients made up the trial's intent-to-treat population.

Receptor libraries were prepared by the immunoSEQ multiplex PCR assay. The table comes from immuneACCESS by way of TCRdb, which keeps in-frame sequences with V and J called. Part of the clones is missing from these tables; in studies checked, under half for an unresolved V gene and the rest for unknown reasons. The sample profile shows some 45,000 clones; approximately 90% of them were found once. The ten largest clones represent about 0.97% of the sample. Checkpoint therapy was initiated 14 to 28 days after autologous transplant, and ipilimumab was administered at 1 mg/kg intravenously on day 1 of selected weeks. Patients received nivolumab at 3 mg/kg intravenously on day 1 of weeks 1, 4, 7, 10, and every two weeks through week 26. This Phase Ib clinical trial tested ipilimumab plus nivolumab, a combined checkpoint inhibition, as consolidation after autologous stem cell transplantation. The germline V gene (reference sequence) supplies CDR1 SEHNR and CDR2 FQNEAQ. V lost 0 bases and J lost 3 bases, and the count of bases not matched to a germline gene is 1. The CDR3 starts with the cysteine, ends with the phenylalanine, and has 15 residues. Of all the DNA, just the CDR3 is kept, 45 bases in frame from base 1.

Overall study results and their limits: The authors concluded that, as post-transplant consolidation, combined checkpoint inhibition appeared tolerable. Per the authors, a biologic rationale for further study of the post-transplant checkpoint inhibition approach was offered by T cell receptor repertoire, regulatory T cell phenotype and gut microbiota profiles.

A note on this clone: Its antigen target is currently unknown. No clone much larger than this one lies a single base away; base qualities are absent.

This sequence was found in a male donor with multiple myeloma. The starting material was PBMCs, obtained in a trial of ipilimumab plus nivolumab as post-transplant consolidation. Recombination linked TRBV7-9 to TRBJ2-3, and 9 junction bases match TRBD2. The sequence in DNA is TGTGCCAGCAGCTTAGCTAGCGGGAGAACAGATACGCAGTATTTT. This codes for CASSLASGRTDTQYF.